The sample holds a few counts of the clone carrying this T cell receptor beta chain. The CDR3 covers 16 residues. Germline assignment: CDR1 LGHDT and CDR2 YNNKEL (reference sequence). The ends lost 0 bases at V and 5 bases at J; junction bases unmatched: 5. As handled by the study authors: Estimated nucleated cell counts came from reference gene primer amplification. TCRdb keeps only in-frame clones here, not all; method: immunoSEQ multiplex PCR. V and J calls and clone size are those listed in that table; D and trimming were worked out from the DNA. The sample consists of roughly 69,000 clones, about nine tenths of them appearing once. This record comes from a study of blood T cell repertoires in COVID-19. At the level of the study: Donors in the United States, Italy and Spain gave samples during acute or convalescent COVID-19. Sources were T cells, B-cell-depleted T cells, or PBMCs; the material itself was cDNA or gDNA.

The receptor was isolated from a man aged 50 to 59 with active COVID-19. The sequenced sample was peripheral blood. This sequence joins TRBV3-1 (or the pseudogene TRBV3-2) and TRBJ2-7, with 12 bases fitting TRBD2. The CDR3, as DNA: TGTGCCAGCAGCCAAGAATGGTCTAGCGGGAGGGACGAGCAGTACTTC. Protein product: CASSQEWSSGRDEQYF.